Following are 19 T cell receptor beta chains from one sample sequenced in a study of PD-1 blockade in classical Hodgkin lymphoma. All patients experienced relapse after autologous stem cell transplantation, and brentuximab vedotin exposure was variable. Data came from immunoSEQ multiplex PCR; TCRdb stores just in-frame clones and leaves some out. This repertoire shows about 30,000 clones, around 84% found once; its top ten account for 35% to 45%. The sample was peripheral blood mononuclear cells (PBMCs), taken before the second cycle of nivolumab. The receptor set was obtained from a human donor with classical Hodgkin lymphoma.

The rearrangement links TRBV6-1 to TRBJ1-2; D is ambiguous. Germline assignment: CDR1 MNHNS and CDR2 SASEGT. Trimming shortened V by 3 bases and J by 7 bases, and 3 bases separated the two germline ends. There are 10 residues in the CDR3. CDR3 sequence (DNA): TGTGCCAGCAGTGAGTTTGGCTACACCTTC. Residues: CASSEFGYTF.

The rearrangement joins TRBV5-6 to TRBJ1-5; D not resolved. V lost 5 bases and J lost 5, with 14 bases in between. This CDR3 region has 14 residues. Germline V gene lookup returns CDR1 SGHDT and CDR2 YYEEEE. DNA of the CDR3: TGTGCCAGCAGTTTGACCGGGAATTATCAGCCCCAGCATTTT. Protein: CASSLTGNYQPQHF.

CDR3 residues: CASSKRHSETQYF. The DNA for the CDR3 is TGTGCCAGCAGCAAACGACATTCAGAGACCCAGTACTTC. The chain employs TRBV21-1 and TRBJ2-5; the table's D call TRBD1 went unverified against the DNA. TRBV21-1 is recorded as a pseudogene. The CDR3 spans 13 residues.

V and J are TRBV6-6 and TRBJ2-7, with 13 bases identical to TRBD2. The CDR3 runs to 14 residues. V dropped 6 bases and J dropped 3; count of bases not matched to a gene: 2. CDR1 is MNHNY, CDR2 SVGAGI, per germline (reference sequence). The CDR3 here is CASSRLAGGYEQYF. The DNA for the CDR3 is TGTGCCAGCAGCCGACTAGCGGGAGGCTACGAGCAGTACTTC.

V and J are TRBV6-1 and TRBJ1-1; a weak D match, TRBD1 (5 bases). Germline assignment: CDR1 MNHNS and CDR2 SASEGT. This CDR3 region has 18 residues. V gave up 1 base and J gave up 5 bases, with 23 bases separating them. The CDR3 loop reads CASSEGFGAWFERTEAFF. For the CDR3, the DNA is TGTGCCAGCAGTGAAGGATTCGGGGCTTGGTTTGAAAGAACTGAAGCTTTCTTT.

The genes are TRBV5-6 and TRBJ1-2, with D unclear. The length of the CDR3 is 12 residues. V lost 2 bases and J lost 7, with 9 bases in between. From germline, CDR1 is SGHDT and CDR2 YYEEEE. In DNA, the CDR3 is TGTGCCAGCAGCTTCAGGTTGAGTGGCTACACCTTC. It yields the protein CASSFRLSGYTF.

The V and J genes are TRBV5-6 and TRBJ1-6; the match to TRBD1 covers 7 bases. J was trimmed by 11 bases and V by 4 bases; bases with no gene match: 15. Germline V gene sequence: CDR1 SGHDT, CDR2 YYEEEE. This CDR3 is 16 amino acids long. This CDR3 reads CASSPTGMSLITPLHF. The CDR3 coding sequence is TGTGCCAGCAGCCCGACAGGGATGAGTCTCATTACACCCCTCCACTTT.

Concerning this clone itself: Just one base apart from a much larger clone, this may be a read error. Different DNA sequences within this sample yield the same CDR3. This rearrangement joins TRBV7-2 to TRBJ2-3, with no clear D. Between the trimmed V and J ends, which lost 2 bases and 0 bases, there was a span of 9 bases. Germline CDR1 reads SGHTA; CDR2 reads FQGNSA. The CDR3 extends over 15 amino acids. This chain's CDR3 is CASSLQGISTDTQYF. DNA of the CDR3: TGTGCCAGCAGCTTACAAGGGATTAGCACAGATACGCAGTATTTT.

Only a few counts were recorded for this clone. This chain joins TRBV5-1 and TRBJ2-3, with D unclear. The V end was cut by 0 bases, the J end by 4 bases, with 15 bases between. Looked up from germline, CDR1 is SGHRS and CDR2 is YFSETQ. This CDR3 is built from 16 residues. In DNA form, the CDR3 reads TGCGCCAGCAGCTTGGGATGGGGTGATAGGCCAGATACGCAGTATTTT. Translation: CASSLGWGDRPDTQYF.

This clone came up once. The CDR3 DNA reads as TGTGCCAGCAGCTCACAGATGGGGACTGAAGCTTTCTTT. It is translated as CASSSQMGTEAFF. The chain uses TRBV7-3 and TRBJ1-1; no definite D call. The CDR3 runs 13 residues. The germline CDR1 and CDR2 sequences are SGHTA and FQGTGA. V was shortened by 4 bases and J by 5 bases, with 11 bases between the two germline ends.

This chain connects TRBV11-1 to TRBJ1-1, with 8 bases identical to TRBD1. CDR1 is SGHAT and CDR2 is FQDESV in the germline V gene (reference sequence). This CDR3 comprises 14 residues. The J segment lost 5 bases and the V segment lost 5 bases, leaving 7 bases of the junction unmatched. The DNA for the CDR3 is TGTGCCAGCAGCCTTGGACAGGGAGCGACTGAAGCTTTCTTT. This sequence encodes CASSLGQGATEAFF. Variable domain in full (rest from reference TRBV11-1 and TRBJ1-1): EAEVAQSPRYKITEKSQAVAFWCDPISGHATLYWYRQILGQGPELLVQFQDESVVDDSQLPKDRFSAERLKGVDSTLKIQPAELGDSAMYLCASSLGQGATEAFFGQGTRLTVV.

The CDR3 region has the DNA TGTGCCAGCAGCTTAATAGAGACCCAGTACTTC. It specifies CASSLIETQYF. V gene TRBV7-9 combines with J gene TRBJ2-5; no clear D. Germline CDR1 and CDR2: SEHNR and FQNEAQ (reference sequence). The CDR3 runs to 11 residues. V lost 2 bases and J 4 bases, leaving 2 bases between the germline ends.

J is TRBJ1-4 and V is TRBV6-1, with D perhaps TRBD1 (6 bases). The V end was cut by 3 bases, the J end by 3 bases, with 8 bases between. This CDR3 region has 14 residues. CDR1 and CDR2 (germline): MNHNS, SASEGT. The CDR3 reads CASSEGGSNEKLFF. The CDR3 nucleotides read TGTGCCAGCAGTGAGGGGGGCTCTAATGAAAAACTGTTTTTT.

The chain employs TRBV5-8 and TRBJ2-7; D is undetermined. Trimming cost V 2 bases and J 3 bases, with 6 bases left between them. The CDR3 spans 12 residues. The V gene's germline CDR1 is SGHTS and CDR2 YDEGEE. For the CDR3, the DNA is TGTGCCAGCAGCTTCCAATACTACGAGCAGTACTTC. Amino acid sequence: CASSFQYYEQYF.

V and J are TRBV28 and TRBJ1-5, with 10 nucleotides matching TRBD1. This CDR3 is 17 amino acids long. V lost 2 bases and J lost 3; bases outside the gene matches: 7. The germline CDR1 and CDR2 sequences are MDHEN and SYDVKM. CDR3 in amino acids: CASSLVGQGWNNQPQHF. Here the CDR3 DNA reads TGTGCCAGCAGTTTAGTGGGACAGGGGTGGAACAATCAGCCCCAGCATTTT.

CDR3 loop: CASSQDSGSAGELFF. The CDR3 nucleotides read TGCGCCAGCAGCCAAGATTCAGGGTCCGCCGGGGAGCTGTTTTTT. J is TRBJ2-2 and V is TRBV4-3; a possible D gene is TRBD1 (5 bases). The length of the CDR3 is 15 residues. Germline values: CDR1 LGHNA, CDR2 YSLEER. V lost 0 bases, J lost 6 bases, and 11 bases lay in between.

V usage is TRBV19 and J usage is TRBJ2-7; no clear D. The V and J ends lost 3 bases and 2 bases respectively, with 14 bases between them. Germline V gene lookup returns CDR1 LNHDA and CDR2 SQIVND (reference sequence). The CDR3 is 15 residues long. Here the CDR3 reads CASSIVPDGAYEQYF. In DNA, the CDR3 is TGTGCCAGTAGTATTGTCCCGGACGGTGCCTACGAGCAGTACTTC. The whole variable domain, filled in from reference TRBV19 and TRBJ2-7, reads DGGITQSPKYLFRKEGQNVTLSCEQNLNHDAMYWYRQDPGQGLRLIYYSQIVNDFQKGDIAEGYSVSREKKESFPLTVTSAQKNPTAFYLCASSIVPDGAYEQYFGPGTRLTVT.

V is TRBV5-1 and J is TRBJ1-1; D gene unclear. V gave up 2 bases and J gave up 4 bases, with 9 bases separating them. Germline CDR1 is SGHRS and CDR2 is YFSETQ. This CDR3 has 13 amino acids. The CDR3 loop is CASSLGRFTEAFF. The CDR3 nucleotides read TGCGCCAGCAGCTTAGGGAGATTCACTGAAGCTTTCTTT.

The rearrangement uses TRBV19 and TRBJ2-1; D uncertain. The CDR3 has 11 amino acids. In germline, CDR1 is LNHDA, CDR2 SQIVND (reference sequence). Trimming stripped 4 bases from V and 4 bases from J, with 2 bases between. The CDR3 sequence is CASSTYNEQFF. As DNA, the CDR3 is TGTGCCAGTAGTACATACAATGAGCAGTTCTTC.